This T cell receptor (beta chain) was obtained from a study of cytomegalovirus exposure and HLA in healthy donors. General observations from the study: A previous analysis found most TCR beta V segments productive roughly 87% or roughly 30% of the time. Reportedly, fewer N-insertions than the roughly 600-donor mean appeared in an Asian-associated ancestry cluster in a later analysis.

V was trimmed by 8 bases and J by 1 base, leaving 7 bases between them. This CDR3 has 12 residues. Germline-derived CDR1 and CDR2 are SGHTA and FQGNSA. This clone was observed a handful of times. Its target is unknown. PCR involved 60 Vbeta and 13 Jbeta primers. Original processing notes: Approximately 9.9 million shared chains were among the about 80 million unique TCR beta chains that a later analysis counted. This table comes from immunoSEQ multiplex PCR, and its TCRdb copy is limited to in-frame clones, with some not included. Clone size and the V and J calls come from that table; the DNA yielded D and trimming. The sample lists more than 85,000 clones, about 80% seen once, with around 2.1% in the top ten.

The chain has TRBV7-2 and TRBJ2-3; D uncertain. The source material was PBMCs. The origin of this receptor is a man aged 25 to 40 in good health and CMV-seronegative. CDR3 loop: CASAQGTDTQYF. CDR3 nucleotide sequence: TGTGCCAGCGCGCAGGGCACAGATACGCAGTATTTT. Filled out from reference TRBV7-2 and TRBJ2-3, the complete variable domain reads GAGVSQSPSNKVTEKGKDVELRCDPISGHTALYWYRQSLGQGLEFLIYFQGNSAPDKSGLPSDRFSAERTGGSVSTLTIQRTQQEDSAVYLCASAQGTDTQYFGPGTRLTVL.